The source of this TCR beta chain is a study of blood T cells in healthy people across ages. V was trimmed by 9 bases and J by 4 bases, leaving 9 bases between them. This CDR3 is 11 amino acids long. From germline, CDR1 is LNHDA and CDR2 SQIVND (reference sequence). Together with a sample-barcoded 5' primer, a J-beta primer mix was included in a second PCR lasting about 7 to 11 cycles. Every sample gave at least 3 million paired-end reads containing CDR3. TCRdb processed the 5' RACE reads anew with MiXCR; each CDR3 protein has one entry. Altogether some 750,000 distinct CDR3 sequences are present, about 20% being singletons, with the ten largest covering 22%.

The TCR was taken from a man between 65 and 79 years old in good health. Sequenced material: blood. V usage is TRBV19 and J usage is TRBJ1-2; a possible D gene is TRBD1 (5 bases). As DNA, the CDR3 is TGTGCCAGACAGGCCCTCTATGGCTACACCTTC. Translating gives CARQALYGYTF.